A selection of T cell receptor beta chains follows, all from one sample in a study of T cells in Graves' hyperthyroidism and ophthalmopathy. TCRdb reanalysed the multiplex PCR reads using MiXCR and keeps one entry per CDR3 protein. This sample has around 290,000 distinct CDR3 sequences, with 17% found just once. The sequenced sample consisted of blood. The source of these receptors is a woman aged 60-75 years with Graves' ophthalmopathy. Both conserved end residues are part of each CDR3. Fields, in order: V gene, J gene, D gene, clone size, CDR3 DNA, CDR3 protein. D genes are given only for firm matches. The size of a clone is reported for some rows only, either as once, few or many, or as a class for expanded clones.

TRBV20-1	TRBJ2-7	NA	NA	TGCAGTGCGGTTTTTGACCTACCGGGGGAGCAGTACTTC	CSAVFDLPGEQYF
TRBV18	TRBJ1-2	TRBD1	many	TGTGCCAGCTCGAGTCCCGGGACAGGGGCCGGGTATGGCTACACCTTC	CASSSPGTGAGYGYTF
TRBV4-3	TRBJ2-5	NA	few	TGCGCCAGCAGCCAAGATTTGCAAGAGACCCAGTACTTC	CASSQDLQETQYF
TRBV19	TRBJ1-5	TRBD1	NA	TGTGCCAGTGCCGGGACAGGGGGACCTCAGCCCCAGCATTTT	CASAGTGGPQPQHF
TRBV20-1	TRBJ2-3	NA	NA	TGCAGTGCACCGCCGGGGGTAGGGGCAGATACGCAGTATTTT	CSAPPGVGADTQYF
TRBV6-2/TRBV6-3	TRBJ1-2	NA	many	TGTGCCAGCAGTTACCAAGGCTATGGCTACACCTTC	CASSYQGYGYTF
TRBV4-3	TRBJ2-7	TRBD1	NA	TGCGCCAGCAGCCAGAGGACAGGGGGAGGCTACGAGCAGTACTTC	CASSQRTGGGYEQYF
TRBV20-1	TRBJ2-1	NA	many	TGCAGTGCTAGAAGTGTCAGGCGACTAGAGAGTGAGCAGTTCTTC	CSARSVRRLESEQFF
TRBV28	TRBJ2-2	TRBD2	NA	TGTGCCAGCAGTCTGTTGATAGCGGGAGCCGTCACCGGGGAGCTGTTTTTT	CASSLLIAGAVTGELFF
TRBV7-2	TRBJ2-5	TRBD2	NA	TGTGCCAGCAGCTTAGTTGGTAGCGGGGGGGATCAAGAGACCCAGTACTTC	CASSLVGSGGDQETQYF
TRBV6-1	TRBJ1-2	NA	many	TGTGCCAGCAGTCGGGGACCGAACTATGGCTACACCTTC	CASSRGPNYGYTF
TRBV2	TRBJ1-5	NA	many	TGTGCCAGCAGGCGGGACAGCAATCAGCCCCAGCATTTT	CASRRDSNQPQHF
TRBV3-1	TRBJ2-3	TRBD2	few	TGTGCCAGCAGCCAAGCCGGGGGAGGGTGGGGCACAGATACGCAGTATTTT	CASSQAGGGWGTDTQYF
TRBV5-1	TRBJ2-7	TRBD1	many	TGCGCCAGCAGCCCGGGACAGGGGATGGGGACCAACGAGCAGTACTTC	CASSPGQGMGTNEQYF
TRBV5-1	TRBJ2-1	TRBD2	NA	TGCGCCAGCAGCTATCGTCTAGCGGGAGATGAGCAGTTCTTC	CASSYRLAGDEQFF
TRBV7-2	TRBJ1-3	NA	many	TGTGCCAGCAGCTTAAGGGCAGGAAACTCTGGAAACACCATATATTTT	CASSLRAGNSGNTIYF
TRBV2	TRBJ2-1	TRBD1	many	TGTGCCAGCAGTGGCAGACAGGGATGGACGGATGAGCAGTTCTTC	CASSGRQGWTDEQFF
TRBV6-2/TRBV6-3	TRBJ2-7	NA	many	TGTGCCAGCAGGCCCGGGGGTGTTACCTACGAGCAGTACTTC	CASRPGGVTYEQYF
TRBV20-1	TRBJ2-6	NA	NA	TGCAGTGCTCAAGGTGGCTCTGGGGCCAACGTCCTGACTTTC	CSAQGGSGANVLTF
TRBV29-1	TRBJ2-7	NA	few	TGCAGCGCCGGTTGGCAGCACCACAGGCAGTACTTC	CSAGWQHHRQYF
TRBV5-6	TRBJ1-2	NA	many	TGTGCCAGCAGCTTGAGAAGTCGGGTCTATGGCTACACCTTC	CASSLRSRVYGYTF
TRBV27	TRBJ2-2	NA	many	TGTGCCAGCCGACTACAGGGAAACACCGGGGAGCTGTTTTTT	CASRLQGNTGELFF